This entry is about one TCR beta chain. No antigen is known for it. With a much larger clone just one base away, this may be a read error. The sample is drawn from a study of breast tumors, draining lymph nodes, adjacent tissues. Whole-study results and caveats: The data were judged consistent with most tumor T cells coming from lymph node and expanding in tumor.

Axillary draining lymph nodes of breast cancer patients supplied the node samples. The CDR3 is 12 residues long. Germline CDR1 LNHDA, CDR2 SQIVND (reference sequence). V was clipped by 6 bases and J by 12 bases, with 15 bases between them. TCRdb itself ran the multiplex PCR reads through MiXCR, one entry per CDR3 protein. Here the sample spans 70,000 to 95,000 distinct CDR3 sequences, about 20% being singletons. The chain combines TRBV19 with TRBJ2-1; D is possibly TRBD1 or TRBD2 (5 bases each). The sequencing sample was made of axillary lymph node tissue. The clonotype was recovered from a female donor with breast cancer. Some clones in this sample may be carry-over from other donors' samples. The CDR3 DNA reads as TGTGCCAGTAGCGGGGCGGCGGTGTGGCAGTTCTTC. Translation gives CASSGAAVWQFF. Using reference TRBV19 and TRBJ2-1 for the parts outside the CDR3, the full variable domain is DGGITQSPKYLFRKEGQNVTLSCEQNLNHDAMYWYRQDPGQGLRLIYYSQIVNDFQKGDIAEGYSVSREKKESFPLTVTSAQKNPTAFYLCASSGAAVWQFFGPGTRLTVL.